This T cell receptor (beta chain) emerged from a study of monozygotic twins with inflammatory bowel disease. Study observations and caveats: The sharing of clonotypes with others was lower in IBD patients than in healthy twins, especially with disease activity.

Germline V CDR1 and CDR2: SGHRS, YFSETQ. CDR3 length: 15 residues. In regard to this clonotype: Its antigen is not identified.

TCRdb re-called the 5' RACE reads and shows each CDR3 protein once, DNA omitted. The table counts fewer than 550,000 distinct CDR3 sequences; more than 2% lies in the top ten. The receptor was isolated from a human donor with ulcerative colitis or Crohn's disease, or a healthy co-twin of an affected twin (not recorded which). The V call is TRBV5-1, the J call TRBJ2-7. What was sequenced was blood. The CDR3 is CASSLGTRFSYEQYF. Full variable domain (rest looked up from reference TRBV5-1 and TRBJ2-7): KAGVTQTPRYLIKTRGQQVTLSCSPISGHRSVSWYQQTPGQGLQFLFEYFSETQRNKGNFPGRFSGRQFSNSRSEMNVSTLELGDSALYLCASSLGTRFSYEQYFGPGTRLTVT.